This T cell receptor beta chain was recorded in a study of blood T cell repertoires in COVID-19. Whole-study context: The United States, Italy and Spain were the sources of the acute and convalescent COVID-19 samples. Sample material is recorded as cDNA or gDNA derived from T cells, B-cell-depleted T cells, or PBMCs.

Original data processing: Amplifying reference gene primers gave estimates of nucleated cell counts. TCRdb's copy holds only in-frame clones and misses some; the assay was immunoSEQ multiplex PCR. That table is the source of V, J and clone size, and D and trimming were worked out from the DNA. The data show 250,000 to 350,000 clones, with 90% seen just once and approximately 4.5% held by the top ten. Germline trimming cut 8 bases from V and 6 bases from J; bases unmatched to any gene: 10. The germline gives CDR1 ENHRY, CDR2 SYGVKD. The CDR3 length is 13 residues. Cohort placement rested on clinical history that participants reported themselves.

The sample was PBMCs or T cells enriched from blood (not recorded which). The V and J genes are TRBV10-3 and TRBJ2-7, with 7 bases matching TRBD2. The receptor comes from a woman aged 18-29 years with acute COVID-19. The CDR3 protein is CAIGASGLPEQYF. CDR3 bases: TGTGCCATCGGGGCTAGCGGCCTTCCCGAGCAGTACTTC.